This TCR beta chain was retrieved from a study of cytomegalovirus exposure and HLA in healthy donors. The CDR3 has 14 amino acids. V was pared by 5 bases and J by 9 bases, with 5 bases of the junction left unmatched. Germline-derived CDR1 and CDR2 are SQVTM and ANQGSEA. 60 Vbeta and 13 Jbeta primers were used in PCR. Clones were sequenced by immunoSEQ multiplex PCR, and TCRdb holds only the in-frame ones, with some missing. The profile covers roughly 150,000 clones, with about four fifths appearing a single time and around 4.3% taken by the ten largest. Source material: PBMCs. The receptor's source is a man aged 50-60 years in good health and CMV-seropositive. The chain uses TRBV29-1 and TRBJ2-1, with 15 positions matching TRBD2. CDR3 residues: CSVWTSGRAPEQFF. As DNA, the CDR3 is TGCAGCGTTTGGACTAGCGGGAGGGCACCTGAGCAGTTCTTC.